The next 27 T cell receptor beta chains were all read from a single sample in a study of a mutant IDH1 vaccine in newly diagnosed glioma. Produced via immunoSEQ multiplex PCR; TCRdb's table is partial and in-frame only. The data hold more than 55,000 clones, with roughly four fifths observed a single time. Time point of the sample: week 11, during vaccination. The investigators gave 300 ug of mutant IDH1 20-mer peptide in each vaccine dose, together with topical imiquimod. Antigens for these TCRs are unknown. The sequenced sample was PBMCs, obtained from a glioma patient whose treatment included an IDH1 peptide vaccine. All receptors derive from a man aged 30-40 years with glioma.

The gene calls are TRBV5-1 and TRBJ1-2, with TRBD1 matching 7 bases. CDR1 is SGHRS and CDR2 is YFSETQ in the germline V gene. This CDR3 has 12 residues. V dropped 3 bases and J dropped 8; count of bases not matched to a gene: 4. This CDR3 is CASSSTGEGYTF. DNA of the CDR3: TGCGCCAGCAGCTCCACAGGGGAAGGCTACACCTTC.

This sequence joins TRBV6-1 and TRBJ1-5; D not resolved. Per germline, CDR1 MNHNS and CDR2 SASEGT. V lost 4 bases, J lost 3 bases, and 13 bases lay in between. CDR3 size: 15 residues. DNA for the CDR3: TGTGCCAGCAGTGTTGGATGGGGTCCCAATCAGCCCCAGCATTTT. It yields the protein CASSVGWGPNQPQHF.

The V and J genes are TRBV30 and TRBJ1-3; no clear D gene. The CDR3 spans 14 residues. V was shortened by 6 bases and J by 4 bases, with 16 bases between the two germline ends. Germline V lookup: CDR1 GTSNPN, CDR2 SVGIG (reference sequence). Here the CDR3 DNA reads TGTGCCTGCGCCGGGCTGCACTCGGGAAACACCATATATTTT. This encodes CACAGLHSGNTIYF.

J is TRBJ2-7 and V is TRBV2, with D unclear. This CDR3 has 13 amino acids. The germline V and J ends were trimmed by 4 bases and 9 bases, with 16 bases remaining between them. CDR1 and CDR2 (germline): SNHLY, FYNNEI. DNA for the CDR3: TGTGCCAGCAGTGCCGCAGGATCCGGTAGGCAGTACTTC. Protein sequence: CASSAAGSGRQYF. The whole variable domain, remainder taken from reference TRBV2 and TRBJ2-7, is EPEVTQTPSHQVTQMGQEVILRCVPISNHLYFYWYRQILGQKVEFLVSFYNNEISEKSEIFDDQFSVERPDGSNFTLKIRSTKLEDSAMYFCASSAAGSGRQYFGPGTRLTVT.

This clone was counted once. The chain joins TRBV9 to TRBJ2-1; 9 positions agree with TRBD2. The CDR3 runs 17 residues. The J segment lost 5 bases and the V segment lost 4 bases, leaving 13 bases of the junction unmatched. Germline-derived CDR1 and CDR2 are SGDLS and YYNGEE. CDR3 bases: TGTGCCAGCAGCTCAAATGTAAGACTAGCGGAACACAATGAGCAGTTCTTC. Translating gives CASSSNVRLAEHNEQFF.

This clone has only a few counts. This rearrangement joins TRBV19 to TRBJ2-5; 10 bases line up with TRBD2. The CDR3 extends over 16 amino acids. Germline loops: CDR1 LNHDA, CDR2 SQIVND (reference sequence). The V segment lost 4 bases and the J segment 2 bases; nucleotides outside the gene matches: 7. CDR3 coding DNA: TGTGCCAGTAGTAGAAGCGGGGGGGCCTTTCAAGAGACCCAGTACTTC. Protein: CASSRSGGAFQETQYF.

This clone was detected a few times. J is TRBJ1-4 and V is TRBV6-1, with D possibly matching TRBD1 (5 bases). V gave up 4 bases and J gave up 2 bases, with 8 bases separating them. CDR1 is MNHNS and CDR2 is SASEGT in the germline V gene. The CDR3 loop spans 14 amino acids. DNA of the CDR3: TGTGCCAGCAGTGGGGGCAGCACTAATGAAAAACTGTTTTTT. Translated: CASSGGSTNEKLFF.

This clone was observed a handful of times. This rearrangement joins TRBV29-1 to TRBJ2-1, with 9 nucleotides matching TRBD2. V dropped 5 bases and J dropped 9; count of bases not matched to a gene: 11. CDR1 is SQVTM and CDR2 is ANQGSEA in the germline V gene. The CDR3 contains 14 residues. The CDR3 loop reads CSVRLAADVGEQFF. CDR3 sequence (DNA): TGCAGCGTTAGACTAGCGGCGGATGTGGGTGAGCAGTTCTTC.

This clone was detected only once. V usage is TRBV6-1 and J usage is TRBJ1-5; D is unresolved. Trimming pared 5 bases from V and 0 bases from J, leaving 8 bases between. Germline assignment: CDR1 MNHNS and CDR2 SASEGT. The CDR3 is made up of 14 amino acids. The CDR3 spells CASSSFYSNQPQHF. The DNA of the CDR3 is TGTGCCAGCAGTTCCTTTTATAGCAATCAGCCCCAGCATTTT.

The chain combines TRBV16 with TRBJ2-3, with 13 bases lining up with TRBD2. This CDR3 has 16 residues. The germline CDR1 and CDR2 sequences are KGHSY and FQNENV. The J segment lost 2 bases and the V segment lost 5 bases, leaving 4 bases of the junction unmatched. CDR3 sequence reads: CASSFGLAGVTDTQYF. The CDR3 coding sequence is TGTGCCAGCAGCTTCGGACTAGCGGGGGTCACAGATACGCAGTATTTT.

This clone was seen just once. Germline is not matched at one junction end, which may reflect a read error. The J gene is TRBJ2-7, the V gene TRBV5-6; 8 bases agree with TRBD2. The CDR3 extends over 13 amino acids. Germline V gene lookup returns CDR1 SGHDT and CDR2 YYEEEE. CDR3 sequence (DNA): TGTGCCAGCAGCTTACTCCCGGGACTAGATTACGACTTC. It codes for CASSLLPGLDYDF.

The chain combines TRBV28 with TRBJ2-6; 7 bases agree with TRBD1. The CDR3 consists of 17 residues. The junction had 11 bases not matched to a gene; V was cut back by 9 bases and J by 0 bases. Germline CDR1 MDHEN, CDR2 SYDVKM. CDR3 sequence reads: CASTPGQTSSGANVLTF. CDR3 DNA: TGTGCCAGTACTCCGGGACAGACAAGCTCTGGGGCCAACGTCCTGACTTTC.

This clone has a single count. The chain joins TRBV30 to TRBJ2-1, with 10 bases lining up with TRBD2. Germline V gene lookup returns CDR1 GTSNPN and CDR2 SVGIG (reference sequence). The CDR3 has 14 residues. The J segment lost 6 bases and the V segment lost 5 bases, leaving 7 bases of the junction unmatched. DNA of the CDR3: TGTGCCTGGCATATTAGCGGGAGGTTCAATGAGCAGTTCTTC. Amino acid sequence: CAWHISGRFNEQFF.

The chain links TRBV28 to TRBJ2-3; D is ambiguous. This CDR3 is built from 12 residues. V was cut by 10 bases and J by 2 bases, with 10 bases left in between. CDR1 is MDHEN, CDR2 SYDVKM, per germline. CDR3 sequence reads: CATYTPTDTQYF. The CDR3 DNA is TGTGCCACCTACACCCCCACAGATACGCAGTATTTT.

This rearrangement joins TRBV18 to TRBJ2-2, with a weak D call TRBD1 (6 bases). V was trimmed by 5 bases and J by 3 bases, leaving 13 bases between them. Germline values: CDR1 KGHSH, CDR2 LQKENI. The CDR3 consists of 15 residues. CDR3 coding DNA: TGTGCCAGCTCAGCCTACAGGGTAGACACCGGGGAGCTGTTTTTT. This codes for CASSAYRVDTGELFF.

The chain couples TRBV4-2 to TRBJ1-5; D may be TRBD1 (5 bases). In germline, CDR1 is LGHNA, CDR2 YNFKEQ. CDR3 size: 15 residues. Between the trimmed V and J ends, which lost 3 bases and 3 bases, there was a span of 12 bases. The CDR3 nucleotides are TGTGCCAGCAGCCAGCCCGGGGGAGTCAATCAGCCCCAGCATTTT. Protein product: CASSQPGGVNQPQHF.

The chain recombines TRBV5-8 with TRBJ2-5; possibly TRBD2 for D (6 bases). V shed 3 bases and J shed 5 bases, with 20 bases lying between them. The CDR3 sequence is 16 residues long. Germline V gene lookup returns CDR1 SGHTS and CDR2 YDEGEE. The CDR3 nucleotides read TGTGCCAGCAGCTCCACCCCGGAGGGCCAGAAGGAGACCCAGTACTTC. Translation: CASSSTPEGQKETQYF.

V and J are TRBV5-1 and TRBJ1-1; TRBD1 might be the D (5 bases). Germline loops: CDR1 SGHRS, CDR2 YFSETQ. This CDR3 is built from 15 residues. V lost 3 bases and J lost 1, with 13 bases in between. The CDR3 sequence: CASSSLGLPNTEAFF. CDR3 nucleotide sequence: TGCGCCAGCAGCTCCCTGGGACTGCCGAACACTGAAGCTTTCTTT.

The V gene is TRBV5-1, the J gene TRBJ2-7; possibly TRBD1 for D (6 bases). This CDR3 is 14 amino acids long. The ends were cut back, 4 bases at V and 4 bases at J, with 15 bases in the middle. Per the germline V gene, CDR1 is SGHRS and CDR2 is YFSETQ. Here the CDR3 DNA reads TGCGCCAGCAGCCAGATCAGGGGAAGTTACGAGCAGTACTTC. It codes for CASSQIRGSYEQYF.

CDR3 sequence: CASSEGTGRSNYGYTF. In DNA form, the CDR3 reads TGTGCCAGCAGTGAAGGGACAGGGCGTTCTAACTATGGCTACACCTTC. This rearrangement joins TRBV6-4 to TRBJ1-2, with 9 positions matching TRBD1. The junction had 5 bases not matched to a gene; V was cut back by 3 bases and J by 0 bases. Germline V gives CDR1 MRHNA, CDR2 SNTAGT. This CDR3 is built from 16 residues.

For the CDR3, the DNA is TGTGCCAGTAGTATAACCTCGGTCCAGACCTGGGAGTATGGCTACACCTTC. It is translated as CASSITSVQTWEYGYTF. V usage is TRBV19 and J usage is TRBJ1-2; no firm D call. The V gene's germline CDR1 is LNHDA and CDR2 SQIVND (reference sequence). The CDR3 runs 17 residues. Deletions cut 2 bases from V and 5 bases from J, with 21 bases between.

This chain links TRBV29-1 with TRBJ2-1; 9 bases map to TRBD1. Germline CDR1 is SQVTM and CDR2 is ANQGSEA. With V trimmed by 6 bases and J by 10 bases, 4 bases remained unmatched. The CDR3 extends over 11 amino acids. CDR3 in DNA: TGCAGCGTGACAGGGGGTGAGGAGCAGTTCTTC. Translated, it gives CSVTGGEEQFF.

The chain has TRBV2 and TRBJ1-2; possible D gene TRBD1, 5 bases. The CDR3 has 13 residues. V lost 5 bases, J lost 4 bases, and 11 bases lay in between. CDR1 and CDR2 from the germline V gene are SNHLY and FYNNEI. Written as DNA, the CDR3 is TGTGCCAGCAGTCCCGGGGCCTCCTATGGCTACACCTTC. Translated, it gives CASSPGASYGYTF.

The CDR3 coding sequence is TGTGCCAGCAGAGTGGAGGCCGGGGACACTGAAGCTTTCTTT. It is translated as CASRVEAGDTEAFF. The chain recombines TRBV2 with TRBJ1-1, with D unresolved. The ends were cut back, 6 bases at V and 3 bases at J, with 14 bases in the middle. This CDR3 is built from 14 residues. The germline V gene has CDR1 SNHLY and CDR2 FYNNEI.

This clone has only one observation. The genes are TRBV7-9 and TRBJ2-1; D is ambiguous. The CDR3 spans 15 residues. With 3 bases removed from V and 0 bases from J, the gap between germline ends came to 9 bases. Per the germline V gene, CDR1 is SEHNR and CDR2 is FQNEAQ (reference sequence). In nucleotides, the CDR3 is TGTGCCAGCAGCTTTTCGGCGAGCTCCTACAATGAGCAGTTCTTC. This translates into CASSFSASSYNEQFF.

This clone appeared a few times. The gene calls are TRBV11-2 and TRBJ1-3, with D hard to call. V lost 6 bases to trimming and J lost 0 bases, with 12 bases between them. The CDR3 runs 15 residues. Germline V gene sequence: CDR1 SGHAT, CDR2 FQNNGV. The CDR3 bases are TGTGCCAGCAGGAATAATAGAATCTCTGGAAACACCATATATTTT. It yields the protein CASRNNRISGNTIYF.

This clone showed up just once. This chain joins TRBV28 and TRBJ2-7; 10 bases fit TRBD1. The CDR3 is made up of 16 amino acids. Trimming cost V 5 bases and J 0 bases; bases outside gene matches: 7. Per the germline V gene, CDR1 is MDHEN and CDR2 is SYDVKM. CDR3 protein: CASSPLGTGDSYEQYF. The CDR3 bases are TGTGCCAGCAGTCCCCTCGGGACAGGGGACTCCTACGAGCAGTACTTC. Combining the CDR3 with reference TRBV28 and TRBJ2-7 gives the whole variable domain DVKVTQSSRYLVKRTGEKVFLECVQDMDHENMFWYRQDPGLGLRLIYFSYDVKMKEKGDIPEGYSVSREKKERFSLILESASTNQTSMYLCASSPLGTGDSYEQYFGPGTRLTVT.